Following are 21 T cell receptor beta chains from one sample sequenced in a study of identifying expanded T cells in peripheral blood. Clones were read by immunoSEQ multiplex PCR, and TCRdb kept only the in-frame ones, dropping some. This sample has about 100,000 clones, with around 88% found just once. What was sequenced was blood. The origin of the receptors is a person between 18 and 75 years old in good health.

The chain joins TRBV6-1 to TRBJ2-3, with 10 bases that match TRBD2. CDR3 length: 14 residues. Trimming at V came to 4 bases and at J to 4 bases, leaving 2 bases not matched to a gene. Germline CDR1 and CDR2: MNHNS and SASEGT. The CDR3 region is CASSAGTSADTQYF. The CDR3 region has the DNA TGTGCCAGCAGTGCCGGGACTAGCGCAGATACGCAGTATTTT.

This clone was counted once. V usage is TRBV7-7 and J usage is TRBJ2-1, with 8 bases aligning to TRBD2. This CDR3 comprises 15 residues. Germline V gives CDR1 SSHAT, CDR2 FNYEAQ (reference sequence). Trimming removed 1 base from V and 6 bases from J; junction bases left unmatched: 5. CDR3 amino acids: CASSLGASGFNEQFF. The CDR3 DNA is TGTGCCAGCAGCTTAGGGGCTAGCGGGTTCAATGAGCAGTTCTTC.

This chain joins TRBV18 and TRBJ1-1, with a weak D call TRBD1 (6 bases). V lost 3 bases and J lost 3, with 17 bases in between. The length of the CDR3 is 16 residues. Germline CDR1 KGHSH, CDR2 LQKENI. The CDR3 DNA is TGTGCCAGCTCACCGACCGAGGGGGGCTGGGACACTGAAGCTTTCTTT. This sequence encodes CASSPTEGGWDTEAFF. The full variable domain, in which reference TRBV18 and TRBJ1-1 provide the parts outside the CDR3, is NAGVMQNPRHLVRRRGQEARLRCSPMKGHSHVYWYRQLPEEGLKFMVYLQKENIIDESGMPKERFSAEFPKEGPSILRIQQVVRGDSAAYFCASSPTEGGWDTEAFFGQGTRLTVV.

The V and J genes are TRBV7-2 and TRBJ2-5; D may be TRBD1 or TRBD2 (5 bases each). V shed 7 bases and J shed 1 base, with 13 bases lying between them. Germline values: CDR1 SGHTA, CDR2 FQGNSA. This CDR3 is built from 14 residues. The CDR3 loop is CASNPRGLQETQYF. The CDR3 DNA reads TGTGCCAGCAACCCCCGGGGCCTCCAAGAGACCCAGTACTTC.

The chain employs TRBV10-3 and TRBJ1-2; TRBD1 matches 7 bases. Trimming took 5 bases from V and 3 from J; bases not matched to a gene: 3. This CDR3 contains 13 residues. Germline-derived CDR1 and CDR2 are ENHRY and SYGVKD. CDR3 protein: CAISYRGDYGYTF. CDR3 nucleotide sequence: TGTGCCATCAGTTACAGGGGAGACTATGGCTACACCTTC.

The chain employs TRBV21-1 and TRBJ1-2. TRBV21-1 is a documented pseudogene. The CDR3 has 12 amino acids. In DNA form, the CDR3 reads TGTGCCAGCAGCAAATTTTTGTATGGCTACACCTTC. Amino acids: CASSKFLYGYTF.

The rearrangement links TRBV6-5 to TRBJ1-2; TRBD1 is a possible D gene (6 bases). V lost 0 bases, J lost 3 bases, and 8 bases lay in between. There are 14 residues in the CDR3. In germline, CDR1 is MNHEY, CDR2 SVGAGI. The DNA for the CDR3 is TGTGCCAGCAGTTACTCGGGGGGCGACTATGGCTACACCTTC. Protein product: CASSYSGGDYGYTF.

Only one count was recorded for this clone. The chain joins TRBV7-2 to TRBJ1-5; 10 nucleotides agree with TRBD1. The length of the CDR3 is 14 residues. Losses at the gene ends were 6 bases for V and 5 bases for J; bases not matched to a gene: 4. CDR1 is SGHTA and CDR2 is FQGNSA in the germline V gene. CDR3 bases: TGTGCCAGCAGAGCCGGGACAGGGGATCAGCCCCAGCATTTT. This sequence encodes CASRAGTGDQPQHF.

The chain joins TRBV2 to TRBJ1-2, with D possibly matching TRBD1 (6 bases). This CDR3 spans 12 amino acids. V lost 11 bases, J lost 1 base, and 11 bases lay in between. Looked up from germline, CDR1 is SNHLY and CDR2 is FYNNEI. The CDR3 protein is CAGTHINYGYTF. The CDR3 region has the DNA TGTGCCGGGACACACATTAACTATGGCTACACCTTC.

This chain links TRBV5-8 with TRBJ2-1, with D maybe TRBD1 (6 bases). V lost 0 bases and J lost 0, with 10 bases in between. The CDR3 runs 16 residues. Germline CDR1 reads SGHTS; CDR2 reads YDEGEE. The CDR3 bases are TGTGCCAGCAGCTTGGTAGGGACAAGCTCCTACAATGAGCAGTTCTTC. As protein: CASSLVGTSSYNEQFF.

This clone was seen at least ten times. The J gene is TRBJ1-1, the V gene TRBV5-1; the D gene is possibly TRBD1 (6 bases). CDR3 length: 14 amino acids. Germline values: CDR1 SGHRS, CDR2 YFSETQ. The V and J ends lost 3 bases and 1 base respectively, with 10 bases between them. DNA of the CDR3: TGCGCCAGCAGCTCGGGGACAAGGAACACTGAAGCTTTCTTT. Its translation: CASSSGTRNTEAFF.

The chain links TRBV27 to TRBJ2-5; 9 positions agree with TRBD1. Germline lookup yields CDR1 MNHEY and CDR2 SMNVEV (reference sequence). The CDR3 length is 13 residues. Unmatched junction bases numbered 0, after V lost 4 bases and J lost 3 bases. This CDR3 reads CASSWTGEETQYF. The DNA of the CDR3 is TGTGCCAGCAGTTGGACAGGGGAAGAGACCCAGTACTTC.

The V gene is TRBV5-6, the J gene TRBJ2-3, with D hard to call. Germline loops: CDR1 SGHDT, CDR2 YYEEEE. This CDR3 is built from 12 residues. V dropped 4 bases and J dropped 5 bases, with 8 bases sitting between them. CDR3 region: CASSPARDTQYF. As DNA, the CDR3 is TGTGCCAGCAGCCCCGCACGAGATACGCAGTATTTT.

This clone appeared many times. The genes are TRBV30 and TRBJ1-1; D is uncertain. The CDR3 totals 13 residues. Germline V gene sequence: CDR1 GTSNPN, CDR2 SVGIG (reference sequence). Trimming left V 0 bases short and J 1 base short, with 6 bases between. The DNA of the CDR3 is TGTGCCTGGAGTGTACGGGAGAACACTGAAGCTTTCTTT. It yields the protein CAWSVRENTEAFF.

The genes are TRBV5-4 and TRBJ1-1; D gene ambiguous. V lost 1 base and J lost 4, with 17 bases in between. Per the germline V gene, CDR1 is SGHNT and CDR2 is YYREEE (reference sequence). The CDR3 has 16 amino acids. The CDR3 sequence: CASSLWASRTGTEAFF. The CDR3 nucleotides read TGTGCCAGCAGCTTGTGGGCGAGTAGGACGGGCACTGAAGCTTTCTTT.

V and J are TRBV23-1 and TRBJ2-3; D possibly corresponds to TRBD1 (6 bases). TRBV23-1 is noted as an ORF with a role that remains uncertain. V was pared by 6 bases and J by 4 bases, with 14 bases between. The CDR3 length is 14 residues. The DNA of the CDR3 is TGCGCCAGCAGACCGAATGGGGGCGCAGATACGCAGTATTTT. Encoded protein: CASRPNGGADTQYF.

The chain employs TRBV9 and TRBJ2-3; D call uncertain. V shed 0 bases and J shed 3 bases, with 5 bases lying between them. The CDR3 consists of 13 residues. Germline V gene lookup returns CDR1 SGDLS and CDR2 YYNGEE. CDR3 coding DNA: TGTGCCAGCAGCGTAGTTTGGACAGATACGCAGTATTTT. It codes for CASSVVWTDTQYF.

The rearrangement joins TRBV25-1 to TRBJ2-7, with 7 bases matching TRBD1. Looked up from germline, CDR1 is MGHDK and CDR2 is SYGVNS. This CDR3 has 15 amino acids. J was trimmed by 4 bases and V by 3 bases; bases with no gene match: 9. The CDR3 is CASSDRVGQPYEQYF. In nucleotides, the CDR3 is TGTGCCAGCAGTGACCGTGTGGGACAGCCTTACGAGCAGTACTTC.

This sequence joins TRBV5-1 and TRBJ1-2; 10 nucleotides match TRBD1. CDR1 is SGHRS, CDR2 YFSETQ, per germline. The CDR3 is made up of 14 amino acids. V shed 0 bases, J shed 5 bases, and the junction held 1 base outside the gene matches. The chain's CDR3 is CASSLGTGGYGYTF. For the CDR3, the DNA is TGCGCCAGCAGCTTGGGGACAGGGGGGTATGGCTACACCTTC.

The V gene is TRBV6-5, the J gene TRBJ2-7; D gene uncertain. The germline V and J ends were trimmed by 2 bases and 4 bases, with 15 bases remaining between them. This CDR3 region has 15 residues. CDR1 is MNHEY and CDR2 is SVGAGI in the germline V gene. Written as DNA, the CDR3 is TGTGCCAGCAGTTACCAAAGTCCAATCTATTACGAGCAGTACTTC. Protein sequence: CASSYQSPIYYEQYF.

Here the CDR3 DNA reads TGTGCCAGCTCACCGGACCTAGTATCCAATGAGCAGTTCTTC. This encodes CASSPDLVSNEQFF. This sequence joins TRBV18 and TRBJ2-1; the D is unclear. The germline gives CDR1 KGHSH, CDR2 LQKENI. The germline V and J ends were trimmed by 3 bases and 6 bases, with 12 bases remaining between them. The CDR3 extends over 14 amino acids.